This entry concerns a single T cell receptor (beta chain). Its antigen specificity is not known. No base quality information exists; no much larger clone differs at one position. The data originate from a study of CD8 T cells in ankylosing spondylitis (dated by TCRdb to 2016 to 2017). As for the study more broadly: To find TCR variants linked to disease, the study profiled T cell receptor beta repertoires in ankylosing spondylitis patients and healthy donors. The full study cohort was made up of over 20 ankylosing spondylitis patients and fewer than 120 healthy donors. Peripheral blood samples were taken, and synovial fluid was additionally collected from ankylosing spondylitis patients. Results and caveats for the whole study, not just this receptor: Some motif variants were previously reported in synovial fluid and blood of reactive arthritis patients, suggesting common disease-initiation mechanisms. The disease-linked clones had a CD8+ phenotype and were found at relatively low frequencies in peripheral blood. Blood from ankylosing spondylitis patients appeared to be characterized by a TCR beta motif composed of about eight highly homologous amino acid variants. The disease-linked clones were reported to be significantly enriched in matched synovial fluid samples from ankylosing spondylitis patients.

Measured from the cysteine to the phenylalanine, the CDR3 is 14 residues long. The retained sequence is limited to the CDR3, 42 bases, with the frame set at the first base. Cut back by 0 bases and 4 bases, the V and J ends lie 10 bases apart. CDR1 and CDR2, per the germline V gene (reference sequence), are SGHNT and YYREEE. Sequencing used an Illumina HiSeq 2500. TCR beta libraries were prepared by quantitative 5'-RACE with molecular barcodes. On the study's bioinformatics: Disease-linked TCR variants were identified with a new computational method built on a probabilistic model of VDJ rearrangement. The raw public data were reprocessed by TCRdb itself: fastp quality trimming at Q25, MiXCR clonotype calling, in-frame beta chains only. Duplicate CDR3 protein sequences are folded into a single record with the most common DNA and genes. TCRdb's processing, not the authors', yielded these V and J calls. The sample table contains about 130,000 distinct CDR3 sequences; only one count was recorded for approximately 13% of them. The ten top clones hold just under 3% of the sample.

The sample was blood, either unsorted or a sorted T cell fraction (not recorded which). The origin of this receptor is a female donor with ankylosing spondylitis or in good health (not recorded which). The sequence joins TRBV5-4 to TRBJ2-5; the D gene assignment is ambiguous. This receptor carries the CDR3 CASSLERSPETQYF. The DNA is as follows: TGTGCCAGCAGCTTGGAACGGTCACCAGAGACCCAGTACTTC. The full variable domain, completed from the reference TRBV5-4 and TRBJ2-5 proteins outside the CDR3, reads ETGVTQSPTHLIKTRGQQVTLRCSSQSGHNTVSWYQQALGQGPQFIFQYYREEENGRGNFPPRFSGLQFPNYSSELNVNALELDDSALYLCASSLERSPETQYFGPGTRLLVL.